Detailed here is one T cell receptor beta chain. As yet, its antigen is unknown. Clones were sequenced by immunoSEQ multiplex PCR, and TCRdb holds only the in-frame ones, with some missing. The sample holds roughly 100,000 clones, roughly 89% seen once. This sample is drawn from a study of T cell responses to AZD1222 COVID-19 vaccine. Study summary: Researchers grouped second doses given at about 4 or about 12 weeks into one pool.

J lost 2 bases, V lost 2 bases, and 14 bases had no gene match. CDR3 length equals 18 residues. CDR1 is SGHTA, CDR2 FQGTGA, per germline. General study results and limits: Most donors were white British and more were female, and clonal diversity was possibly underestimated. Two AZD1222 doses significantly raised spike-specific TCR breadth and depth over controls. Variant regions that are unmutated are reportedly the target of nearly half of spike-specific TCRs.

Sequenced here: peripheral blood, sampled on day 0 of AZD1222 vaccination. The receptor's source is an adult in good health. This chain uses TRBV7-3 with TRBJ2-7, with TRBD2 matching 8 bases. The CDR3 reads CASSLAPFSSGVTYEQYF. The CDR3 nucleotides are TGTGCCAGCAGCTTAGCCCCGTTTAGTAGCGGGGTAACCTACGAGCAGTACTTC.